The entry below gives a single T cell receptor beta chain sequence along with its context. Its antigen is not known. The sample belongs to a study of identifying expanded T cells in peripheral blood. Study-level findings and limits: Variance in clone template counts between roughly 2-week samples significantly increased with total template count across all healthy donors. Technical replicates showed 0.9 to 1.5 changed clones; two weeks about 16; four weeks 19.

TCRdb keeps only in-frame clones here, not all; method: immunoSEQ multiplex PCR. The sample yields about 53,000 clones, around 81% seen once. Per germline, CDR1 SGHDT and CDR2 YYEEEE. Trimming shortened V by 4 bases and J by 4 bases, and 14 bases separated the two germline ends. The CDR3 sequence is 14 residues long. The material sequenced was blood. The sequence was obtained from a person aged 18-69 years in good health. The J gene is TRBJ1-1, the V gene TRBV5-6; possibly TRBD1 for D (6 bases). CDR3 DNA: TGTGCCAGCAGCACCGACAGGAGGGCCACTGAAGCTTTCTTT. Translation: CASSTDRRATEAFF.